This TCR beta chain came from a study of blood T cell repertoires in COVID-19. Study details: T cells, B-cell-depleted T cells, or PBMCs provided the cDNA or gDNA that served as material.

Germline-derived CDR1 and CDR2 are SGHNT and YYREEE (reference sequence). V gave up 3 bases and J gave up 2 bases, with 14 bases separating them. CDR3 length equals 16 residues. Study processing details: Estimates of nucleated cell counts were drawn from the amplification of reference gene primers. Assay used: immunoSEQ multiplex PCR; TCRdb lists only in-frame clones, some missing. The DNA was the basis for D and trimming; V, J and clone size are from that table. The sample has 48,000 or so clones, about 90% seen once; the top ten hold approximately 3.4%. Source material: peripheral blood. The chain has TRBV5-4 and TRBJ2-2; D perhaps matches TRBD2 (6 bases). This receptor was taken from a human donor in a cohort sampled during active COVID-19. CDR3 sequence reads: CASSWGVGRNTGELFF. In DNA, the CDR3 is TGTGCCAGCAGCTGGGGGGTCGGACGAAACACCGGGGAGCTGTTTTTT.